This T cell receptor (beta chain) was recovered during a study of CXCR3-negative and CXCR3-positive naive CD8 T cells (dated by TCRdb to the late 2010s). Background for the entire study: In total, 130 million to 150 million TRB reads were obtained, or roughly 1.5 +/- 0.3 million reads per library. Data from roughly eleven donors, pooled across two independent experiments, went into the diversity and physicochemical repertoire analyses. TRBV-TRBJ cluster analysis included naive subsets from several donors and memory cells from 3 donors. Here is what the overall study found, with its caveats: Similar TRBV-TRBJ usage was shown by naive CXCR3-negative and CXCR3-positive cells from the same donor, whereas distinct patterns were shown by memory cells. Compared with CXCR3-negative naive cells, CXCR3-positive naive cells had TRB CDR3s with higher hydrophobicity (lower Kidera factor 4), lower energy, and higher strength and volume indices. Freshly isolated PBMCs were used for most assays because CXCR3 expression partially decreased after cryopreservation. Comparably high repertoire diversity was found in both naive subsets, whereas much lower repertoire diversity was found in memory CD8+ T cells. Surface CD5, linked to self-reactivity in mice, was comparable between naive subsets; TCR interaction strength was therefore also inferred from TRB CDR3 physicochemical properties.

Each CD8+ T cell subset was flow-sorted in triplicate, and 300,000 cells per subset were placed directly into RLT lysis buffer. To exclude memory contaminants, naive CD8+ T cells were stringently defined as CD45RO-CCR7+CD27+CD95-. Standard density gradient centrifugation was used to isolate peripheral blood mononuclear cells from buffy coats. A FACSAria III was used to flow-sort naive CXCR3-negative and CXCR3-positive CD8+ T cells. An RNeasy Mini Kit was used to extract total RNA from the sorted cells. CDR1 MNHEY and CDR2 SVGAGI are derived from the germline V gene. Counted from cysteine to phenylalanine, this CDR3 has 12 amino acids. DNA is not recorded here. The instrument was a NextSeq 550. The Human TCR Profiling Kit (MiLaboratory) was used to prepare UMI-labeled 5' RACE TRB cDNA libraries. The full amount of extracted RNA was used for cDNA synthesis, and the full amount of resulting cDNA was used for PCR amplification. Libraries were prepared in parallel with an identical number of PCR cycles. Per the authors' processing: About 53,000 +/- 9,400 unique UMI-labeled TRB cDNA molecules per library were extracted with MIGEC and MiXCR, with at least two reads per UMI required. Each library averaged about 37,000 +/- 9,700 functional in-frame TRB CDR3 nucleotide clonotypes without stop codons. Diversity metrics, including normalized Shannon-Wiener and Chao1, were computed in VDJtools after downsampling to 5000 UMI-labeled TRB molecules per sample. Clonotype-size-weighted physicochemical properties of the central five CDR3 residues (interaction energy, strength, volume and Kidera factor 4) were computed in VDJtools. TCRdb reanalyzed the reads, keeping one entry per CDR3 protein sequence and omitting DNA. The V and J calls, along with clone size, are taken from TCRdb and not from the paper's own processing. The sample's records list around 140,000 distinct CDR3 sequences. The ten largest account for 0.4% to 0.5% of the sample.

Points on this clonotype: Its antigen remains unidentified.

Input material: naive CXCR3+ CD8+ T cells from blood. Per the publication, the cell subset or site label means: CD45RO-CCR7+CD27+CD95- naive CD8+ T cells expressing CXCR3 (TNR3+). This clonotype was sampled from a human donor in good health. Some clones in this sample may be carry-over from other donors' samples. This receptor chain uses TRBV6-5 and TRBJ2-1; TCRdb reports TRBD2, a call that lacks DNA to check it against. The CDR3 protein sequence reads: CASSAGGREQFF.